These 13 T cell receptor beta chains originate from one sample sequenced in a study of blood T cell repertoires in COVID-19. Profiled with immunoSEQ multiplex PCR; TCRdb holds only in-frame clones, not every one. This table has a few hundred thousand clones, around 82% appearing once. Source material: peripheral blood. These receptors were collected from a woman younger than 30 with acute or convalescent COVID-19.

The chain combines TRBV6-4 with TRBJ1-2; a possible D gene is TRBD1 (5 bases). CDR3 length equals 15 residues. Per the germline V gene, CDR1 is MRHNA and CDR2 is SNTAGT. V lost 6 bases and J lost 0, with 14 bases in between. Here the CDR3 DNA reads TGTGCCAGCAGCGCCGAGTGGGGCGCTAACTATGGCTACACCTTC. Translated: CASSAEWGANYGYTF.

The chain couples TRBV7-6 to TRBJ2-7; 9 bases are shared with TRBD2. CDR1 SGHVS and CDR2 FNYEAQ come from the germline V gene. The CDR3 totals 14 residues. The V segment lost 3 bases and the J segment 3 bases; nucleotides outside the gene matches: 3. CDR3 amino acids: CASSLREGGYEQYF. The CDR3 region has the DNA TGTGCCAGCAGCTTGCGGGAGGGCGGCTACGAGCAGTACTTC.

The chain has TRBV29-1 and TRBJ2-2; possibly TRBD2 for D (6 bases). The CDR3 has 14 residues. Germline CDR1 SQVTM, CDR2 ANQGSEA. For the CDR3, the DNA is TGCTCATTCGGGACTCCGCGCCGCACCGGGGAGCTGTTTTTT. Its translation: CSFGTPRRTGELFF.

The V gene is TRBV3-1 (or the pseudogene TRBV3-2), the J gene TRBJ1-1, with D possibly TRBD1 on 6 matching bases. Germline lookup yields CDR1 LGHDT and CDR2 YNNKEL (reference sequence). V was trimmed by 3 bases and J by 0 bases, leaving 8 bases between them. CDR3 length: 14 residues. CDR3 protein: CASSQRQVNTEAFF. The CDR3 bases are TGTGCCAGCAGCCAGCGACAGGTGAACACTGAAGCTTTCTTT.

The chain joins TRBV7-9 to TRBJ2-3; the D gene is possibly TRBD2 (6 bases). Trimming removed 5 bases at V and 5 bases at J, with 11 bases between. The CDR3 has 13 amino acids. The germline V gene has CDR1 SEHNR and CDR2 FQNEAQ (reference sequence). This CDR3 reads CASSTTTRDTQYF. The CDR3 DNA sequence: TGTGCCAGCAGCACAACGACTAGAGATACGCAGTATTTT.

The chain couples TRBV6-4 to TRBJ2-1, with 8 bases lining up with TRBD1. Germline V gives CDR1 MRHNA, CDR2 SNTAGT. V was clipped by 2 bases and J by 5 bases; unmatched bases: 8. The CDR3 spans 16 residues. The CDR3 DNA reads TGTGCCAGCAGTGACCCCCCAGGGGGCGGTAACAATGAGCAGTTCTTC. This sequence encodes CASSDPPGGGNNEQFF.

This chain uses TRBV19 with TRBJ1-3, with TRBD1 matching 10 bases. Germline V lookup: CDR1 LNHDA, CDR2 SQIVND (reference sequence). The CDR3 consists of 15 residues. Unmatched junction bases numbered 4, after V lost 6 bases and J lost 2 bases. DNA of the CDR3: TGTGCCAGTAGGCCAGGACAGGGGGCTGGAAACACCATATATTTT. Translation: CASRPGQGAGNTIYF.

The rearrangement joins TRBV28 to TRBJ1-5, with a tentative D call TRBD1 (6 bases). The CDR3 contains 15 residues. Trimming removed 6 bases at V and 6 bases at J, with 18 bases between. Germline V lookup: CDR1 MDHEN, CDR2 SYDVKM. The CDR3 loop reads CASSLEQGPGQPQHF. The CDR3 DNA is TGTGCCAGCAGCCTCGAACAGGGTCCGGGTCAGCCCCAGCATTTT.

The chain is built from TRBV9 and TRBJ2-2; the match to TRBD1 covers 7 bases. Trimming cost V 5 bases and J 6 bases; bases outside gene matches: 10. This CDR3 region has 15 residues. The V gene's germline CDR1 is SGDLS and CDR2 YYNGEE. The CDR3 DNA reads TGTGCCAGCAGTCCAGGGGGATGGAAAGCCGGGGAGCTGTTTTTT. Translation: CASSPGGWKAGELFF.

The rearrangement uses TRBV11-2 and TRBJ1-1; tentatively, D is TRBD1 (5 bases). Germline V gives CDR1 SGHAT, CDR2 FQNNGV. This CDR3 comprises 14 residues. The V and J ends lost 1 base and 4 bases respectively, with 10 bases between them. CDR3 bases: TGTGCCAGCAGCTTAGCAGGGCACGTCACTGAAGCTTTCTTT. It translates to CASSLAGHVTEAFF.

J is TRBJ1-6 and V is TRBV7-2, with a tentative D call TRBD1 (5 bases). The CDR3 runs to 15 residues. Germline V gives CDR1 SGHTA, CDR2 FQGNSA. V was shortened by 7 bases and J by 14 bases, with 24 bases between the two germline ends. This CDR3 is CASTQRWTQQFTLHF. The CDR3 DNA reads TGTGCCAGCACACAACGCTGGACACAACAATTCACCCTCCACTTT.

The V and J genes are TRBV10-3 and TRBJ2-7; D might be TRBD1 (5 bases). The V gene lost 2 bases and the J gene lost 3 bases, with 11 bases spanning the gap. Per the germline V gene, CDR1 is ENHRY and CDR2 is SYGVKD. The CDR3 has 14 amino acids. The CDR3 DNA sequence: TGTGCCATCAGTGAGGCCGAGACAGACTACGAGCAGTACTTC. Protein: CAISEAETDYEQYF.

This clone appeared a few times. As DNA, the CDR3 is TGTGCCAGCAGCTCGCTAGCATATGAGCAGTTCTTC. Its protein is CASSSLAYEQFF. The rearrangement links TRBV5-4 to TRBJ2-1; D may be TRBD2 (5 bases). The CDR3 is 12 residues long. Germline loops: CDR1 SGHNT, CDR2 YYREEE (reference sequence). Trimming cost V 3 bases and J 8 bases, with 9 bases left between them.